The clone carrying this TCR beta chain was found a few times. Antigen specificity is unknown. This record comes from a study of T-cell reconstitution after alpha-beta-depleted transplantation in children. Study-wide results and limits: Once a year had passed after transplant, T-cell counts and diversity came mostly from newly produced T cells.

Unique molecular identifiers featured in how the TCRbeta library was prepared. In TCRdb, the PCR reads were re-called with MiXCR into one record per CDR3 protein. Found here are approximately 520,000 distinct CDR3 sequences, roughly 10% of them singletons; the top ten hold around 13%. The CDR3 sequence is 14 residues long. In germline, CDR1 is MNHEY, CDR2 SMNVEV (reference sequence). V was clipped by 6 bases and J by 1 base; unmatched bases: 4. The sequence came from a female patient aged 2-10 years who had a stem cell transplant for aplastic anemia, so the T cells may come from the graft donor. This rearrangement joins TRBV27 to TRBJ2-7, with 9 bases that match TRBD1. Sequencing was performed on PBMCs, mostly from graft donor cells, taken 180 days after TCRalphabeta/CD19-depleted stem cell transplant. The DNA for the CDR3 is TGTGCCAGCAGGCGGGACAGGGTTTCCTACGAGCAGTACTTC. Its protein product is CASRRDRVSYEQYF.